A selection of T cell receptor beta chains follows, all from one sample in a study of T-cell memory formation after mild COVID-19. TCRdb processed the 5' RACE reads anew with MiXCR; each CDR3 protein has one entry. The sample consists of roughly 190,000 distinct CDR3 sequences, approximately 30% of them appearing once. Sample: PBMCs or a T cell subset sorted from them (not recorded which). Receptors originate from an adult woman who had mild COVID-19 (a few samples of this study predate the infection). Cell type and time point are not known. CDR3s include the opening cysteine and the closing phenylalanine or tryptophan.

j_gene: TRBJ2-5; v_gene: TRBV7-9; CDR3aa: CASRVGEETQYF
j_gene: TRBJ1-1; v_gene: TRBV7-9; CDR3aa: CASSPATGVNTEAFF
j_gene: TRBJ1-3; v_gene: TRBV7-2; CDR3aa: CASSIRRSSGNTIYF
j_gene: TRBJ1-5; v_gene: TRBV2; CDR3aa: CASSEFGIGYNQHQHF
j_gene: TRBJ2-7; v_gene: TRBV12-3/TRBV12-4; CDR3aa: CASSFLKPEGEQYF
j_gene: TRBJ2-2; v_gene: TRBV12-3/TRBV12-4; CDR3aa: CASSAQRNTGELFF
j_gene: TRBJ1-1; v_gene: TRBV11-3; CDR3aa: CASSSHDRDTEAFF
j_gene: TRBJ2-7; v_gene: TRBV4-1; CDR3aa: CASRQLGINTYEQYF
j_gene: TRBJ1-1; v_gene: TRBV5-1; CDR3aa: CASSLEGHKDMNTEAFF
j_gene: TRBJ2-7; v_gene: TRBV3-1; CDR3aa: CASSLGLAGGNEQYF
j_gene: TRBJ1-1; v_gene: TRBV7-3; CDR3aa: CASSLDGGLGGTEAFF
j_gene: TRBJ2-3; v_gene: TRBV9; CDR3aa: CASSVGNRGFTDTQYF
j_gene: TRBJ1-5; v_gene: TRBV10-3; CDR3aa: CAISEHGFTKNQPQHF
j_gene: TRBJ2-5; v_gene: TRBV4-2; CDR3aa: CASSQGLAGETQYF
j_gene: TRBJ2-7; v_gene: TRBV7-6; CDR3aa: CASSLEPSRGYEQYF
j_gene: TRBJ1-2; v_gene: TRBV5-1; CDR3aa: CASSSSGSLGYGYTF
j_gene: TRBJ2-1; v_gene: TRBV20-1; CDR3aa: CTSQLSSYNEQFF
j_gene: TRBJ2-7; v_gene: TRBV20-1; CDR3aa: CSARLRRRTGTYEQYF
j_gene: TRBJ2-5; v_gene: TRBV7-2; CDR3aa: CASSPRDRGDGETQYF
j_gene: TRBJ2-7; v_gene: TRBV4-2; CDR3aa: CASSQSGIYEQYF
j_gene: TRBJ2-6; v_gene: TRBV6-6; CDR3aa: CASSPAPSGANVLTF
j_gene: TRBJ2-1; v_gene: TRBV6-1; CDR3aa: CASSERVGTSYNEQFF
j_gene: TRBJ2-1; v_gene: TRBV9; CDR3aa: CASSVVGRPINEQFF
j_gene: TRBJ1-3; v_gene: TRBV10-3; CDR3aa: CAISEVSGNTIYF
j_gene: TRBJ1-1; v_gene: TRBV20-1; CDR3aa: CSGGGDSTEAFF
j_gene: TRBJ2-3; v_gene: TRBV4-1; CDR3aa: CASRGQGVGTDTQYF
j_gene: TRBJ1-4; v_gene: TRBV6-1; CDR3aa: CASSEGWGALATNEKLFF
j_gene: TRBJ2-7; v_gene: TRBV12-3/TRBV12-4; CDR3aa: CASSLGQAVPYEQYF
j_gene: TRBJ2-3; v_gene: TRBV6-2/TRBV6-3; CDR3aa: CASSRLAGHTDTQYF
j_gene: TRBJ2-5; v_gene: TRBV6-5; CDR3aa: CASRFTGPKEETQYF
j_gene: TRBJ1-1; v_gene: TRBV20-1; CDR3aa: CSARDMPEAFF
j_gene: TRBJ1-1; v_gene: TRBV6-2/TRBV6-3; CDR3aa: CASHSGGPAATEAFF
j_gene: TRBJ1-2; v_gene: TRBV12-3/TRBV12-4; CDR3aa: CASRWALPWGYTF
j_gene: TRBJ1-6; v_gene: TRBV7-8; CDR3aa: CASSFGRGTNSPLHF
j_gene: TRBJ2-3; v_gene: TRBV6-1; CDR3aa: CASSLRVVPSTDTQYF
j_gene: TRBJ1-1; v_gene: TRBV4-1; CDR3aa: CASSQGPGTEAFF
j_gene: TRBJ1-1; v_gene: TRBV19; CDR3aa: CASSIGQGAEAFF
j_gene: TRBJ2-2; v_gene: TRBV5-1; CDR3aa: CASSLSPGELFF
j_gene: TRBJ1-1; v_gene: TRBV6-2/TRBV6-3; CDR3aa: CASSSRLQGVAEAFF
j_gene: TRBJ2-1; v_gene: TRBV20-1; CDR3aa: CSARMVSSYNEQFF
j_gene: TRBJ1-2; v_gene: TRBV11-3; CDR3aa: CASSLEGGRGYTF
j_gene: TRBJ2-5; v_gene: TRBV5-4; CDR3aa: CASSDPGLQETQYF